This T cell receptor beta chain emerged from a study of response to subunit inactivated influenza vaccine. Whole-study results and caveats: Only a handful of new T cells, the authors suggested, are recruited with each seasonal influenza vaccination.

Trimming cost V 8 bases and J 0 bases, with 7 bases left between them. The CDR3 has 11 amino acids. The germline V gene has CDR1 DFQATT and CDR2 SNEGSKA (reference sequence). Using its own MiXCR run on the RT-PCR reads, TCRdb lists one record per CDR3 protein. The sample has about 500,000 distinct CDR3 sequences, approximately 15% seen once. Details on this clonotype: Its antigen is undetermined.

J is TRBJ1-1 and V is TRBV20-1; D remains unclear. The origin of this receptor is a man between 50 and 75 years old who received an inactivated influenza vaccine. Source: CD4+ T cells sorted from PBMCs, taken 23 months after vaccination. The CDR3 DNA reads as TGCAGTACCGACTTGAACACTGAAGCTTTCTTT. Amino acid sequence: CSTDLNTEAFF.